The 14 T cell receptor beta chains below all came from one sample that was sequenced in a study of cytomegalovirus exposure and HLA in healthy donors (dated 2017 in TCRdb). Preparation of the library involved the immunoSEQ multiplex PCR assay. The source is immuneACCESS, and TCRdb retained only in-frame sequences with V and J called. Part of the clones is not carried over; for the studies checked, unresolved V genes explain less than half of this, and the remainder is unexplained. The sample profile shows more than 95,000 clones; approximately 95% of them were found once. The ten most abundant clones make up about 1.8% of the sample. The material sequenced was PBMCs. Receptors were obtained from a young man in good health and CMV-seronegative.

The rearrangement uses TRBV19 and TRBJ2-1; D is undetermined. The CDR3 sequence is 16 residues long. Germline V gene data show CDR1 as LNHDA and CDR2 as SQIVND (reference sequence). The V end was cut by 7 bases, the J end by 0 bases, with 16 bases between. The CDR3 coding sequence is TGTGCCAGTAAACCCTCAGGCAAGAGCTCCTACAATGAGCAGTTCTTC. Translating gives CASKPSGKSSYNEQFF.

The chain combines TRBV11-1 with TRBJ2-1; 9 bases match TRBD1. The CDR3 is made up of 15 amino acids. Per germline, CDR1 SGHAT and CDR2 FQDESV (reference sequence). Losses at the gene ends were 0 bases for V and 12 bases for J; bases not matched to a gene: 9. The DNA for the CDR3 is TGTGCCAGCAGCTTAGCGGGGACAGGGTCCCCTGGGCAGTTCTTC. Translation: CASSLAGTGSPGQFF.

This chain joins TRBV30 and TRBJ1-5; a possible D gene is TRBD1 (5 bases). V lost 1 base and J lost 6, with 10 bases in between. The germline gives CDR1 GTSNPN, CDR2 SVGIG (reference sequence). This CDR3 is 13 amino acids long. The CDR3 DNA is TGTGCCTGGAGTGCCCAGGGTTCTCAGCCCCAGCATTTT. It yields the protein CAWSAQGSQPQHF. Combining the CDR3 with reference TRBV30 and TRBJ1-5 gives the whole variable domain SQTIHQWPATLVQPVGSPLSLECTVEGTSNPNLYWYRQAAGRGLQLLFYSVGIGQISSEVPQNLSASRPQDRQFILSSKKLLLSDSGFYLCAWSAQGSQPQHFGDGTRLSIL.

The genes are TRBV2 and TRBJ1-5, with 8 bases identical to TRBD1. The CDR3 contains 16 residues. Trimming took 3 bases from V and 7 from J; bases not matched to a gene: 11. Germline lookup yields CDR1 SNHLY and CDR2 FYNNEI. The CDR3 here is CASSDSGGAGLQPQHF. CDR3 DNA sequence: TGTGCCAGCAGTGACTCAGGGGGCGCGGGTTTGCAGCCCCAGCATTTT.

The rearrangement uses TRBV5-4 and TRBJ2-7; D perhaps matches TRBD2 (5 bases). Trimming cost V 1 base and J 0 bases, with 11 bases left between them. The CDR3 length is 15 residues. Germline V lookup: CDR1 SGHNT, CDR2 YYREEE (reference sequence). The CDR3 region is CASSLWSSRSYEQYF. CDR3 bases: TGTGCCAGCAGCTTGTGGTCTAGCCGCTCCTACGAGCAGTACTTC.

The chain carries TRBV18 and TRBJ2-7; possible D gene TRBD2, 7 bases. The germline V gene encodes CDR1 KGHSH and CDR2 LQKENI. CDR3 length: 14 residues. Trimming shortened V by 5 bases and J by 3 bases, and 14 bases separated the two germline ends. CDR3 in DNA: TGTGCCAGCTCATCCACGGGGGGCAACTACGAGCAGTACTTC. As protein: CASSSTGGNYEQYF.

The V and J genes are TRBV7-9 and TRBJ1-5; a possible D gene is TRBD1 (5 bases). CDR3 size: 14 residues. Germline CDR1 and CDR2: SEHNR and FQNEAQ (reference sequence). Trimming cost V 4 bases and J 2 bases, with 9 bases left between them. The CDR3: CASSSGYGNQPQHF. The CDR3 DNA reads TGTGCCAGCAGCTCAGGGTATGGCAATCAGCCCCAGCATTTT.

This chain links TRBV30 with TRBJ2-1; 7 bases fit TRBD2. Trimming removed 8 bases from V and 6 bases from J; junction bases left unmatched: 7. Looked up from germline, CDR1 is GTSNPN and CDR2 is SVGIG (reference sequence). The CDR3 totals 12 residues. CDR3 in amino acids: CASFGTTNEQFF. In DNA, the CDR3 is TGTGCCAGTTTCGGGACTACCAATGAGCAGTTCTTC. Full variable domain (rest looked up from reference TRBV30 and TRBJ2-1): SQTIHQWPATLVQPVGSPLSLECTVEGTSNPNLYWYRQAAGRGLQLLFYSVGIGQISSEVPQNLSASRPQDRQFILSSKKLLLSDSGFYLCASFGTTNEQFFGPGTRLTVL.

The chain uses TRBV7-4 and TRBJ1-4; D gene uncertain. Trimming shortened V by 1 base and J by 5 bases, and 8 bases separated the two germline ends. Germline V gene sequence: CDR1 SGHVT, CDR2 SQSDAQ. This CDR3 has 14 amino acids. CDR3 sequence (DNA): TGTGCCAGCAGCTTAGGAGGAAGGAATGAAAAACTGTTTTTT. It translates to CASSLGGRNEKLFF. Together with reference TRBV7-4 and TRBJ1-4, the CDR3 gives the full variable domain: GAGVSQSPRYKVAKRGRDVALRCDSISGHVTLYWYRQTLGQGSEVLTYSQSDAQRDKSGRPSGRFSAERPERSVSTLKIQRTEQGDSAVYLCASSLGGRNEKLFFGSGTQLSVL.

The chain couples TRBV30 to TRBJ2-7; perhaps TRBD2 as D (5 bases). The CDR3 sequence is 15 residues long. Trimming cost V 0 bases and J 2 bases, with 14 bases left between them. The V gene's germline CDR1 is GTSNPN and CDR2 SVGIG (reference sequence). The CDR3 DNA reads TGTGCCTGGAGTGTCGGTTTCGGGGTGGCCTACGAGCAGTACTTC. It translates to CAWSVGFGVAYEQYF. Full variable domain (missing parts from reference TRBV30 and TRBJ2-7): SQTIHQWPATLVQPVGSPLSLECTVEGTSNPNLYWYRQAAGRGLQLLFYSVGIGQISSEVPQNLSASRPQDRQFILSSKKLLLSDSGFYLCAWSVGFGVAYEQYFGPGTRLTVT.

The chain is built from TRBV11-2 and TRBJ1-1; 8 positions match TRBD1. V gave up 3 bases and J gave up 1 base; unmatched junction bases: 4. The CDR3 is 15 amino acids. The V gene's germline CDR1 is SGHAT and CDR2 FQNNGV. The CDR3: CASSFRTGRNTEAFF. The CDR3 region has the DNA TGTGCCAGCAGCTTCCGGACAGGGAGGAACACTGAAGCTTTCTTT.

The V and J genes are TRBV2 and TRBJ2-5, with D tentatively TRBD2 (6 bases). The germline V gene encodes CDR1 SNHLY and CDR2 FYNNEI. The length of the CDR3 is 16 residues. The V and J ends lost 8 bases and 5 bases respectively, with 24 bases between them. The CDR3 region has the DNA TGTGCCAGCGAAAACTCCGGCGGGGTCCCCTTCGAGACCCAGTACTTC. It translates to CASENSGGVPFETQYF.

CDR3 amino acids: CSVLNQGEEYGYTF. The CDR3 DNA reads TGCAGCGTTCTAAATCAGGGTGAGGAGTATGGCTACACCTTC. V usage is TRBV29-1 and J usage is TRBJ1-2; D possibly corresponds to TRBD1 (5 bases). V was clipped by 5 bases and J by 5 bases, with 18 bases between them. This CDR3 is 14 amino acids long. Germline V lookup: CDR1 SQVTM, CDR2 ANQGSEA.

This chain joins TRBV5-8 and TRBJ1-1, with 8 bases matching TRBD1. From germline, CDR1 is SGHTS and CDR2 YDEGEE. The CDR3 spans 15 residues. J was trimmed by 4 bases and V by 0 bases; bases with no gene match: 5. The CDR3 protein is CASSLGQGKGTEAFF. CDR3 in DNA: TGTGCCAGCAGCTTGGGACAGGGGAAGGGCACTGAAGCTTTCTTT.